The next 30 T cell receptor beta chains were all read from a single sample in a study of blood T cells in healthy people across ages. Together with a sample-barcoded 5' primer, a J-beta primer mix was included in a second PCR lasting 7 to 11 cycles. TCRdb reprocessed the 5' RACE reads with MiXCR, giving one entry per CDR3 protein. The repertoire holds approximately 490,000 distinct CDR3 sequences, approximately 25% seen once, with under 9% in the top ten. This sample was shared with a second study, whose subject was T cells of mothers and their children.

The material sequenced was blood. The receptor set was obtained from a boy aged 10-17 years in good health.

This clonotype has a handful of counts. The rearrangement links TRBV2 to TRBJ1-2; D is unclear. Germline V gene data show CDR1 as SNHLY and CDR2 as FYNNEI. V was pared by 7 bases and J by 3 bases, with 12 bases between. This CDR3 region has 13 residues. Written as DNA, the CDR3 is TGTGCCAGCATAGGCGAAGGGTACTATGGCTACACCTTC. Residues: CASIGEGYYGYTF.

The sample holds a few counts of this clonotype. The CDR3: CSASSTGGLSEAFF. In DNA form, the CDR3 reads TGCAGTGCTAGCAGTACAGGGGGCCTTTCGGAAGCTTTCTTT. The chain couples TRBV20-1 to TRBJ1-1; 9 bases agree with TRBD1. The germline V gene has CDR1 DFQATT and CDR2 SNEGSKA (reference sequence). V lost 3 bases, J lost 8 bases, and 10 bases stayed unmatched. The CDR3 loop spans 14 amino acids.

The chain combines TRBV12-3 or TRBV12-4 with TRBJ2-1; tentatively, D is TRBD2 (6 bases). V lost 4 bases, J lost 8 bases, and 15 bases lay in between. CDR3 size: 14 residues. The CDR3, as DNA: TGTGCCAGCAGTTCCCTAAGACCGGGGGATGAGCAGTTCTTC. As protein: CASSSLRPGDEQFF.

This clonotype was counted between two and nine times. CDR3 DNA sequence: TGTGCCAGCAGCCGAGGACAGGGTAGCAATCAGCCCCAGCATTTT. This translates into CASSRGQGSNQPQHF. The V call is TRBV6-2 or TRBV6-3, the J call TRBJ1-5; TRBD1 matches 8 bases. Per the germline V gene, CDR1 is MNHEY and CDR2 is SVGEGT. CDR3 length equals 15 residues. The V segment lost 6 bases and the J segment 0 bases; nucleotides outside the gene matches: 4.

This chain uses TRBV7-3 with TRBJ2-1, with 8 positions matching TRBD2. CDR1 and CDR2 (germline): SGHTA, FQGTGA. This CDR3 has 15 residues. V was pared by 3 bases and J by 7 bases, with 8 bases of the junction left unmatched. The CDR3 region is CASSFTSGAGNEQFF. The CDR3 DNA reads TGTGCCAGCAGCTTCACTAGCGGAGCGGGGAATGAGCAGTTCTTC. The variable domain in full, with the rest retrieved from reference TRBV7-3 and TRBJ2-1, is GAGVSQTPSNKVTEKGKYVELRCDPISGHTALYWYRQSLGQGPEFLIYFQGTGAADDSGLPNDRFFAVRPEGSVSTLKIQRTERGDSAVYLCASSFTSGAGNEQFFGPGTRLTVL.

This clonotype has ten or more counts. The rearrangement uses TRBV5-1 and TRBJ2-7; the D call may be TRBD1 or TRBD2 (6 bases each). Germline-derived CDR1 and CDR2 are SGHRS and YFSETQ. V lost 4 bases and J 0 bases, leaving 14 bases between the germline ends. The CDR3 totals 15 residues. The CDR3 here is CASSPRGGGSYEQYF. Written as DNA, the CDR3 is TGCGCCAGCAGCCCCCGTGGAGGGGGCTCCTACGAGCAGTACTTC.

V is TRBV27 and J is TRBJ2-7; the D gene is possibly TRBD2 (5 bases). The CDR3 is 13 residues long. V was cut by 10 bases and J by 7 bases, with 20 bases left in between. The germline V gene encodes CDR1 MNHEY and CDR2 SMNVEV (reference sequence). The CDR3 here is CATRVGGTGEQYF. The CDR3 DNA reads TGTGCCACCCGCGTTGGAGGCACGGGGGAGCAGTACTTC.

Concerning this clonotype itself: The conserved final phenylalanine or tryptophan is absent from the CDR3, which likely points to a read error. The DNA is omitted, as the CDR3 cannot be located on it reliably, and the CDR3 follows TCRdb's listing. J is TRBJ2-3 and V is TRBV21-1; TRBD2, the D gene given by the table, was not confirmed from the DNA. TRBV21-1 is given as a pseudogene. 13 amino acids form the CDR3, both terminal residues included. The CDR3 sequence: CASSKIWRFSQYS.

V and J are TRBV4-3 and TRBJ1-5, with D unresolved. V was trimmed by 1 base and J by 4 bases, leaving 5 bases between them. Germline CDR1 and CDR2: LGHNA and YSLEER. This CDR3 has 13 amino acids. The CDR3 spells CASSQGSNQPQHF. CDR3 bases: TGCGCCAGCAGCCAAGGTTCTAATCAGCCCCAGCATTTT.

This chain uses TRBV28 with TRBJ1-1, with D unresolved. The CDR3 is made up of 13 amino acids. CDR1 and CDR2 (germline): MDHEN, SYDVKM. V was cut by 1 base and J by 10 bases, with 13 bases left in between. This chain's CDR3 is CASSLSGKGGAFF. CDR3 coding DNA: TGTGCCAGCAGTTTATCGGGGAAGGGTGGAGCTTTCTTT.

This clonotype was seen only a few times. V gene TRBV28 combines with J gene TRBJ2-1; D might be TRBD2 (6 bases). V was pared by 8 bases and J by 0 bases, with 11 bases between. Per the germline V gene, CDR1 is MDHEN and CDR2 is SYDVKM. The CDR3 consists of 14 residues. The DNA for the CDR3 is TGTGCCAGCCTAGGGGAGGTCTCCTACAATGAGCAGTTCTTC. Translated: CASLGEVSYNEQFF.

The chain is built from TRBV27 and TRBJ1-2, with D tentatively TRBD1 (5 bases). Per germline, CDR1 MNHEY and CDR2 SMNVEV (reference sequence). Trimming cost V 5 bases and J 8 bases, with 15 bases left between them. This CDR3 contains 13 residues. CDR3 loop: CASSLGGSGGYTF. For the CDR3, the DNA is TGTGCCAGCAGTCTTGGGGGGTCCGGGGGCTACACCTTC.

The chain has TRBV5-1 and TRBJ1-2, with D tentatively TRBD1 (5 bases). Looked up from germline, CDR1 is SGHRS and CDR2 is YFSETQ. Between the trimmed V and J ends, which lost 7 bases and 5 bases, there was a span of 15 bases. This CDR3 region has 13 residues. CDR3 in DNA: TGCGCCAGCCGGACGGGACGGGAGTATGGCTACACCTTC. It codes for CASRTGREYGYTF.

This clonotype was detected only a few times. For the CDR3, the DNA is TGTGCCAGCAGCGGTGTTGGGATAAATGAAAAACTGTTTTTT. Its translation is CASSGVGINEKLFF. V and J are TRBV7-8 and TRBJ1-4; D is uncertain. Looked up from germline, CDR1 is SGHVS and CDR2 is FQNEAQ. Trimming removed 5 bases at V and 5 bases at J, with 12 bases between. This CDR3 contains 14 residues.

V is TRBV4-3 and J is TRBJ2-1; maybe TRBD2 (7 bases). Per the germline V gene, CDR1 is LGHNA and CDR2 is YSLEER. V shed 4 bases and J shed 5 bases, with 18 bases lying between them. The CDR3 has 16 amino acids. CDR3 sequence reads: CASSPNRVLADNEQFF. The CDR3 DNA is TGCGCCAGCAGCCCTAACAGGGTTCTAGCGGACAATGAGCAGTTCTTC.

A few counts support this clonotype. The CDR3 DNA sequence: TGTGCCAGCACCGAACCGGGAGAGAGCACAGATACGCAGTATTTT. Its protein is CASTEPGESTDTQYF. The chain uses TRBV2 and TRBJ2-3, with a tentative D call TRBD2 (6 bases). Between the trimmed V and J ends, which lost 7 bases and 0 bases, there was a span of 14 bases. The CDR3 totals 15 residues. CDR1 and CDR2 (germline): SNHLY, FYNNEI.

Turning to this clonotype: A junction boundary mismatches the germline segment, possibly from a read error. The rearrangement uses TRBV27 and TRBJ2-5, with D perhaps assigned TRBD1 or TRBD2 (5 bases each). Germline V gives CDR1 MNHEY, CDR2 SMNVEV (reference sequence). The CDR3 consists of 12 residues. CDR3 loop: CASSRGADEQHF. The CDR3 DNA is TGTGCCAGCAGTCGGGGCGCTGACGAGCAGCACTTC.

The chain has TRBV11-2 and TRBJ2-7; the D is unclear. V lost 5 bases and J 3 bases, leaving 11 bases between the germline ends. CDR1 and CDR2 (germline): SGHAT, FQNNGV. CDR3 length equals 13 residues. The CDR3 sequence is CASSTGRRYEQYF. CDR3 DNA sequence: TGTGCCAGCAGCACCGGACGCCGCTACGAGCAGTACTTC.

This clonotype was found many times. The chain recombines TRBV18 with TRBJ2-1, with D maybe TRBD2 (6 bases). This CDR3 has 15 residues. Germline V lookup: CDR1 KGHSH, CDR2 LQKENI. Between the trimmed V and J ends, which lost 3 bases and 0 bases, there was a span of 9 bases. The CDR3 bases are TGTGCCAGCTCACCTACCGGGAGCTCCTACAATGAGCAGTTCTTC. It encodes CASSPTGSSYNEQFF.

The DNA of the CDR3 is TGTGCCAGCAGCTTAGCGGAACCCTACGAGCAGTACTTC. This sequence encodes CASSLAEPYEQYF. This chain uses TRBV7-6 with TRBJ2-7; D remains unclear. The germline V and J ends were trimmed by 0 bases and 2 bases, with 5 bases remaining between them. The germline V gene encodes CDR1 SGHVS and CDR2 FNYEAQ. The CDR3 runs 13 residues. Supplemented by reference TRBV7-6 and TRBJ2-7, the full variable domain reads GAGVSQSPRYKVTKRGQDVALRCDPISGHVSLYWYRQALGQGPEFLTYFNYEAQQDKSGLPNDRFSAERPEGSISTLTIQRTEQRDSAMYRCASSLAEPYEQYFGPGTRLTVT.

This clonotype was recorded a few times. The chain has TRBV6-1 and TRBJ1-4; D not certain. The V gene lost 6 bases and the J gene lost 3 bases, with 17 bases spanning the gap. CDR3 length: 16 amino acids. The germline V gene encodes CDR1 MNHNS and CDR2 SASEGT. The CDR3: CASSLWTGQANEKLFF. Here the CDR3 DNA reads TGTGCCAGCAGCCTATGGACGGGCCAAGCTAATGAAAAACTGTTTTTT.

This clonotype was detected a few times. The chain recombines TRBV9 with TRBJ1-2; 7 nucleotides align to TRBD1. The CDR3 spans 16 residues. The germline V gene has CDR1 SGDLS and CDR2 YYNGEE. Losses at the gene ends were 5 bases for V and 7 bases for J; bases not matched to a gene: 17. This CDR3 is CASSQPMTGILGGYTF. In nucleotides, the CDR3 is TGTGCCAGCAGTCAACCAATGACAGGGATTCTCGGTGGCTACACCTTC.

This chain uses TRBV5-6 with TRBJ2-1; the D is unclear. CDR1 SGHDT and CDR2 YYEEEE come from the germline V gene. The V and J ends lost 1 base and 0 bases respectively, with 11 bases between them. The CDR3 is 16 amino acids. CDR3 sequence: CASSLFIPSSYNEQFF. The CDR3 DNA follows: TGTGCCAGCAGCTTGTTTATCCCTAGCTCCTACAATGAGCAGTTCTTC.

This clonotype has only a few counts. CDR3 nucleotides: TGTGCCAGCAAGACAGGGTTCTATGGCTACACCTTC. Protein: CASKTGFYGYTF. The chain uses TRBV2 and TRBJ1-2, with 7 bases aligning to TRBD1. The CDR3 loop spans 12 amino acids. Looked up from germline, CDR1 is SNHLY and CDR2 is FYNNEI. V dropped 7 bases and J dropped 4; count of bases not matched to a gene: 3. The full variable domain, rest sourced from reference TRBV2 and TRBJ1-2, is EPEVTQTPSHQVTQMGQEVILRCVPISNHLYFYWYRQILGQKVEFLVSFYNNEISEKSEIFDDQFSVERPDGSNFTLKIRSTKLEDSAMYFCASKTGFYGYTFGSGTRLTVV.

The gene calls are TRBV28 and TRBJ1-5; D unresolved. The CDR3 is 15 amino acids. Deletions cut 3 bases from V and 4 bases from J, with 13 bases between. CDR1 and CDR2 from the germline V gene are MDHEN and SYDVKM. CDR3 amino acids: CASSLGLGRNQPQHF. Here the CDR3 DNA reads TGTGCCAGCAGTTTGGGTTTGGGGAGAAATCAGCCCCAGCATTTT.

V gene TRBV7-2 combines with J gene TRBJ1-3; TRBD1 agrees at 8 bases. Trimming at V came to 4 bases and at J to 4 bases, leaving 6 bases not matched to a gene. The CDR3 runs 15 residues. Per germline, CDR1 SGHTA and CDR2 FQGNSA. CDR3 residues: CASSSWGQAGNTIYF. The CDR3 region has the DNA TGTGCCAGCAGCTCATGGGGACAGGCGGGAAACACCATATATTTT.

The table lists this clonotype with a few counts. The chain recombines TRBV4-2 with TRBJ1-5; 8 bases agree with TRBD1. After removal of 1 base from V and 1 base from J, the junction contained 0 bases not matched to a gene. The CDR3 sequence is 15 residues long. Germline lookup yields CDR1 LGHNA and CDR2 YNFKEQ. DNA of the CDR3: TGTGCCAGCAGCCAAGGGACAGGGAGCAATCAGCCCCAGCATTTT. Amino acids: CASSQGTGSNQPQHF.

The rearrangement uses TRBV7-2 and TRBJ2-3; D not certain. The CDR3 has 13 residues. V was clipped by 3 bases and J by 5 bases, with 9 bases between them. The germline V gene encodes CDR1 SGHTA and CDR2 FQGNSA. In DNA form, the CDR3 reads TGTGCCAGCAGCTTTCTATCTAGAGATACGCAGTATTTT. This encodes CASSFLSRDTQYF.

The CDR3 protein is CASSLDVVQETQYF. DNA of the CDR3: TGCGCCAGCAGCTTGGACGTGGTTCAAGAGACCCAGTACTTC. The chain joins TRBV5-1 to TRBJ2-5; D uncertain. The germline V and J ends were trimmed by 0 bases and 2 bases, with 8 bases remaining between them. The CDR3 is made up of 14 amino acids. Germline CDR1 and CDR2: SGHRS and YFSETQ.

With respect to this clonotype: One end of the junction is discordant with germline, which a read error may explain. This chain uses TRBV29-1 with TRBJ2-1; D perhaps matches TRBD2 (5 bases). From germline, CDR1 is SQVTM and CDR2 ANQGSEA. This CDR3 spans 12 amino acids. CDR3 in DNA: TGCAGCGTCTCCCGCCGGGGTAATGAGCCGTTCTTC. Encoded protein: CSVSRRGNEPFF.